Listed below are T cell receptor beta chains from one sample, sequenced in a study of control samples from healthy donors and cancer patients. The method was immunoSEQ multiplex PCR; TCRdb's version includes in-frame clones alone and lacks a portion of them. The sample lists about 18,000 clones; around 80% were seen once. Source material: PBMCs. All receptors come from a woman aged 70-85 years with lung cancer. Both conserved end residues are part of each CDR3. Fields, in order: CDR3 DNA, CDR3 protein, D gene, CDR3 length, clone size, V gene, J gene. D genes are given only for firm matches. Rows may omit the clone size; those that give it use once, few, many or a size class.

TGTGCCAGCAGCGTAGACCCAGCGAATCAGCCCCAGCATTTT	CASSVDPANQPQHF	NA	14	NA	TRBV9	TRBJ1-5
TGTGCCAGCAGCCAGATTAGGGGTGGTGGAAACACCATATATTTT	CASSQIRGGGNTIYF	NA	15	NA	TRBV3-1/TRBV3-2	TRBJ1-3
TGTGCCAGCAGCGGACAGACTCTCTCTGGGGCCAACGTCCTGACTTTC	CASSGQTLSGANVLTF	NA	16	NA	TRBV5-4	TRBJ2-6
TGTGCCAGCAGCATCTCCTCCGGGACAGAGTTCAATGAGCAGTTCTTC	CASSISSGTEFNEQFF	TRBD1	16	NA	TRBV9	TRBJ2-1
TGTGCCAGCAGTTTGGGCGTGAACACTGAAGCTTTCTTT	CASSLGVNTEAFF	NA	13	NA	TRBV28	TRBJ1-1
TGTGCCAGCAGTTTTTCATCCTACTTAGGCACGGGCTACACCTTC	CASSFSSYLGTGYTF	NA	15	NA	TRBV6-1	TRBJ1-2
TGTGCCAGCAGTTACGGGCAGGGCACCTACGAGCAGTACTTC	CASSYGQGTYEQYF	NA	14	NA	TRBV6-5	TRBJ2-7
TGTGCCAGCAGACCCAGTTCCTCCTACAATGAGCAGTTCTTC	CASRPSSSYNEQFF	NA	14	NA	TRBV7-2	TRBJ2-1
TGTGCCAGCAGCGCCGGACAGCAAAACACTGAAGCTTTCTTT	CASSAGQQNTEAFF	NA	14	NA	TRBV9	TRBJ1-1
TGTGCCAGCAGTTACTTGGGACGGAACTATGGCTACACCTTC	CASSYLGRNYGYTF	NA	14	NA	TRBV6-5	TRBJ1-2
TGTGCCAGCAGTTACTCGATCCGTATTTACTACGAGCAGTACTTC	CASSYSIRIYYEQYF	NA	15	NA	TRBV6-2/TRBV6-3	TRBJ2-7
TGTGCCAGCAGCTTAGGGGACAGGAACACCCAAGAGACCCAGTACTTC	CASSLGDRNTQETQYF	TRBD1	16	NA	TRBV7-9	TRBJ2-5
TGTGCCAGCAGCCCCTTTGGGGGCAGAAAAGGCAACAATGAGCAGTTCTTC	CASSPFGGRKGNNEQFF	NA	17	NA	TRBV4-2	TRBJ2-1
TGTGCCAGCAGCCCCCGAGGGCGCACCGGGGAGCTGTTTTTT	CASSPRGRTGELFF	NA	14	large	TRBV7-9	TRBJ2-2
TGTGCCAGCAGCTTCAAGCCTGGAAACACCATATATTTT	CASSFKPGNTIYF	NA	13	once	TRBV11-2	TRBJ1-3
TGTGCCAGCAGCTTTGCCTGGGGAGCTGAAGCTTTCTTT	CASSFAWGAEAFF	NA	13	NA	TRBV7-2	TRBJ1-1
TGCGCCAGCAGCTTGGCAGGTGATTCCTACGAGCAGTACTTC	CASSLAGDSYEQYF	NA	14	once	TRBV5-1	TRBJ2-7
TGTGCCAGCAGTTCCCAGGGGCGCGGCTACACCTTC	CASSSQGRGYTF	NA	12	NA	TRBV6-1	TRBJ1-2
TGTGCCATCAGTGAGGTTGGGACTGAAGCTTTCTTT	CAISEVGTEAFF	NA	12	NA	TRBV10-3	TRBJ1-1
TGTGCCAGCAGTTTATACGGGGACTCCTACGAGCAGTACTTC	CASSLYGDSYEQYF	NA	14	once	TRBV27	TRBJ2-7
TGTGCCAGCTCTGACTTTACAGAAAACATTCAGTACTTC	CASSDFTENIQYF	NA	13	NA	TRBV27	TRBJ2-4
TGTGCCACCAGGGGGGGGTATGGCTACACCTTC	CATRGGYGYTF	TRBD1	11	NA	TRBV12-3/TRBV12-4	TRBJ1-2
TGTGCCAGCAGCCTCTCGAGGGCGGGCACTGAAGCTTTCTTT	CASSLSRAGTEAFF	NA	14	NA	TRBV11-3	TRBJ1-1
TGCGCCAGCAGCTCCCTCGAGGGCGCCGGGGAGCTGTTTTTT	CASSSLEGAGELFF	NA	14	once	TRBV5-1	TRBJ2-2
TGTGCCAGCAGTGCCGGGCCCGACTCCTACAATGAGCAGTTCTTC	CASSAGPDSYNEQFF	NA	15	NA	TRBV6-4	TRBJ2-1
TGTGCCAGCAGCTTAAGTCGCTGGGATCGCGGGGAGCTGTTTTTT	CASSLSRWDRGELFF	NA	15	few	TRBV7-8	TRBJ2-2
TGTGCCAGCAGTTGGGGATGGGGGGCCGGACAGCCCCAGCATTTT	CASSWGWGAGQPQHF	NA	15	NA	TRBV27	TRBJ1-5
TGTGCCAGCAGTTTATTGGGAACAGGGGGCCGGGTCACTGAAGCTTTCTTT	CASSLLGTGGRVTEAFF	TRBD1	17	medium-sized	TRBV27	TRBJ1-1
TGTGCCACCAGTGATTGGGACGGGAGCTCCTACGAGCAGTACTTC	CATSDWDGSSYEQYF	NA	15	NA	TRBV24-1	TRBJ2-7
TGCGCCAGCAGCCAAGGACTAGCGGGAGGGGAACAGTACCAAGAGACCCAGTACTTC	CASSQGLAGGEQYQETQYF	TRBD2	19	NA	TRBV5-1	TRBJ2-5